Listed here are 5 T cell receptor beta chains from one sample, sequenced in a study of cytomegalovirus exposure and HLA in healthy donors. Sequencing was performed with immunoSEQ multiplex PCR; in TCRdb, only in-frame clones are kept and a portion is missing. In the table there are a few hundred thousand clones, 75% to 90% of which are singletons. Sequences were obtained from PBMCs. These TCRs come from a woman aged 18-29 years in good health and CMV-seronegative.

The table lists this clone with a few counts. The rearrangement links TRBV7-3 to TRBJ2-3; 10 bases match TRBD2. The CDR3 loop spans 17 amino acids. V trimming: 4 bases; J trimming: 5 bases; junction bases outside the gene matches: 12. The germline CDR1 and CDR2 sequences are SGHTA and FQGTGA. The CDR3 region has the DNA TGTGCCAGCAGCTACGGAGCGGGAGGGCCAAGCGGAGATACGCAGTATTTT. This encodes CASSYGAGGPSGDTQYF. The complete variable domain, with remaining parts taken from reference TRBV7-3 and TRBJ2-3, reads GAGVSQTPSNKVTEKGKYVELRCDPISGHTALYWYRQSLGQGPEFLIYFQGTGAADDSGLPNDRFFAVRPEGSVSTLKIQRTERGDSAVYLCASSYGAGGPSGDTQYFGPGTRLTVL.

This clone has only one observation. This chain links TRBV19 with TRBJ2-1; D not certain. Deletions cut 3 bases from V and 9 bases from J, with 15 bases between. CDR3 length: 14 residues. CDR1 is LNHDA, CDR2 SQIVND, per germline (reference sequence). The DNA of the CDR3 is TGTGCCAGTAGTATCTTCCTCGCCGAGAGTGAGCAGTTCTTC. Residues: CASSIFLAESEQFF.

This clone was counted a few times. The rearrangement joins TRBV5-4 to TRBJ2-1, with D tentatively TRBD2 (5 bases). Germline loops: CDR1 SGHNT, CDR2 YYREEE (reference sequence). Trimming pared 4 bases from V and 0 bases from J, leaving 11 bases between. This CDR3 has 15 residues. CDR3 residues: CASSQVAGSYNEQFF. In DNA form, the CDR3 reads TGTGCCAGCAGCCAAGTGGCGGGCTCCTACAATGAGCAGTTCTTC.

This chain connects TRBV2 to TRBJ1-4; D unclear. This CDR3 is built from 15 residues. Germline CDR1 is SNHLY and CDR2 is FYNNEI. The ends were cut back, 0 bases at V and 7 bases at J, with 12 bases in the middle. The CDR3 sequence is CASSEAPSRGEKLFF. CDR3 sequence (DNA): TGTGCCAGCAGTGAAGCGCCCAGCCGAGGTGAAAAACTGTTTTTT.

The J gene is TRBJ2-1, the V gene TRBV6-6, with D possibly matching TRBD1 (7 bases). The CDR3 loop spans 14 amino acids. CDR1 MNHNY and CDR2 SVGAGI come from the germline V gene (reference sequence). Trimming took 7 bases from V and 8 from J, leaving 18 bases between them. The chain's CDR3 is CASNRQGGRDEQFF. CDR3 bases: TGTGCCAGCAACCGACAGGGAGGACGCGATGAGCAGTTCTTC.